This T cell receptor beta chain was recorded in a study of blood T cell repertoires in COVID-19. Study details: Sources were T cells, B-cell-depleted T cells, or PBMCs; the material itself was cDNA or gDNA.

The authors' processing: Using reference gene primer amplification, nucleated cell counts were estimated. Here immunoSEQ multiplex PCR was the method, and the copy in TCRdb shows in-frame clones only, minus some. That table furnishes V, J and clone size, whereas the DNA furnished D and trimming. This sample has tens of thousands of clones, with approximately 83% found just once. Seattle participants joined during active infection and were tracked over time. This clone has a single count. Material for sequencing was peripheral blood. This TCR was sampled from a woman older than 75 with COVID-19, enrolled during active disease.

The CDR3 nucleotides read TGTGCCAGCAGCCAAGACCCGAACTATGGCTACACCTTC. Translated, it gives CASSQDPNYGYTF. The chain is built from TRBV4-2 and TRBJ1-2; no clear D. Germline V gene data show CDR1 as LGHNA and CDR2 as YNFKEQ. Trimming left V 0 bases short and J 2 bases short, with 4 bases between. This CDR3 spans 13 amino acids.